The next 21 T cell receptor beta chains were all read from a single sample in a study of blood T cell repertoires in COVID-19. The data were produced by immunoSEQ multiplex PCR, yet TCRdb's version contains in-frame clones alone and is incomplete. This table has 60,000 to 75,000 clones, 85% to 90% appearing once. What was sequenced was peripheral blood. The origin of the receptors is an elderly woman with active COVID-19.

The genes are TRBV7-9 and TRBJ2-1; tentative D call: TRBD2 (7 bases). This CDR3 has 15 amino acids. CDR1 is SEHNR, CDR2 FQNEAQ, per germline (reference sequence). The V gene lost 1 base and the J gene lost 7 bases, with 14 bases spanning the gap. The CDR3 sequence: CASSLGRGPWNEQFF. In nucleotides, the CDR3 is TGTGCCAGCAGCTTAGGGCGGGGGCCGTGGAATGAGCAGTTCTTC.

V gene TRBV30 combines with J gene TRBJ2-7, with D perhaps matching TRBD1 (6 bases). Germline CDR1 and CDR2: GTSNPN and SVGIG (reference sequence). The CDR3 consists of 13 residues. Trimming stripped 2 bases from V and 2 bases from J, with 10 bases between. CDR3 nucleotides: TGTGCCTGGAGTACGGACAGCCCCTACGAGCAGTACTTC. It encodes CAWSTDSPYEQYF.

V gene TRBV7-2 combines with J gene TRBJ2-4, with 7 bases aligning to TRBD2. This CDR3 contains 17 residues. The germline V gene has CDR1 SGHTA and CDR2 FQGNSA. The J segment lost 0 bases and the V segment lost 1 base, leaving 6 bases of the junction unmatched. The CDR3 here is CASSLVGGGIAKNIQYF. Written as DNA, the CDR3 is TGTGCCAGCAGCTTAGTGGGCGGGGGTATAGCCAAAAACATTCAGTACTTC.

This clone was observed a single time. In nucleotides, the CDR3 is TGTGCCAGCAGTTTACTGACAGGGAACACTGAAGCTTTCTTT. Translation: CASSLLTGNTEAFF. The rearrangement links TRBV28 to TRBJ1-1; D is perhaps TRBD1 (6 bases). The CDR3 is made up of 14 amino acids. V gave up 2 bases and J gave up 1 base, with 8 bases separating them. Looked up from germline, CDR1 is MDHEN and CDR2 is SYDVKM.

The genes are TRBV4-2 and TRBJ2-1; D ambiguous. Trimming took 0 bases from V and 8 from J, leaving 5 bases between them. The germline gives CDR1 LGHNA, CDR2 YNFKEQ. The CDR3 extends over 12 amino acids. The CDR3 bases are TGTGCCAGCAGCCAAGATCGGGATGAGCAGTTCTTC. It translates to CASSQDRDEQFF.

The chain combines TRBV19 with TRBJ2-3; 8 nucleotides agree with TRBD1. V was clipped by 9 bases and J by 3 bases; unmatched bases: 2. CDR1 LNHDA and CDR2 SQIVND come from the germline V gene (reference sequence). This CDR3 spans 12 amino acids. CDR3 loop: CASRTGTDTQYF. As DNA, the CDR3 is TGTGCCAGCCGGACAGGGACAGATACGCAGTATTTT.

The chain is built from TRBV5-1 and TRBJ2-1, with 12 bases aligning to TRBD1. Germline-derived CDR1 and CDR2 are SGHRS and YFSETQ. This CDR3 is 23 amino acids long. V gave up 4 bases and J gave up 0 bases; unmatched junction bases: 23. This CDR3 is CASSTQGQGAPGLAGVSYNEQFF. For the CDR3, the DNA is TGCGCCAGCAGCACCCAGGGACAGGGGGCGCCCGGGCTAGCGGGGGTCTCCTACAATGAGCAGTTCTTC.

With regard to this clone: The same CDR3 is also encoded by other DNA sequences in this sample. The chain carries TRBV7-9 and TRBJ2-7; 10 nucleotides match TRBD1. Trimming cost V 4 bases and J 6 bases; bases outside gene matches: 3. Per germline, CDR1 SEHNR and CDR2 FQNEAQ (reference sequence). This CDR3 contains 13 residues. CDR3 bases: TGTGCCAGCAGCTCGGGGACAGGGGCCGAGCAGTACTTC. It yields the protein CASSSGTGAEQYF.

The V gene is TRBV19, the J gene TRBJ2-2; 7 nucleotides line up with TRBD2. From germline, CDR1 is LNHDA and CDR2 SQIVND (reference sequence). The V segment lost 6 bases and the J segment 0 bases; nucleotides outside the gene matches: 7. The CDR3 covers 16 residues. CDR3 DNA sequence: TGTGCCAGTAGCCGTCGGAGCGGGACGAACACCGGGGAGCTGTTTTTT. This encodes CASSRRSGTNTGELFF.

This clone was seen just once. The chain carries TRBV28 and TRBJ1-6; 8 nucleotides agree with TRBD1. The CDR3 spans 13 residues. J lost 8 bases, V lost 3 bases, and 0 bases had no gene match. Germline assignment: CDR1 MDHEN and CDR2 SYDVKM. CDR3 coding DNA: TGTGCCAGCAGTTTGGACAGGGATTCACCCCTCCACTTT. It yields the protein CASSLDRDSPLHF.

The V gene is TRBV19, the J gene TRBJ2-6; D call uncertain. Per germline, CDR1 LNHDA and CDR2 SQIVND (reference sequence). Trimming removed 5 bases at V and 1 base at J, with 12 bases between. The CDR3 spans 16 residues. CDR3 residues: CASSGRLLSGANVLTF. For the CDR3, the DNA is TGTGCCAGTAGTGGAAGACTGCTATCTGGGGCCAACGTCCTGACTTTC.

J is TRBJ2-2 and V is TRBV24-1; the match to TRBD1 covers 7 bases. V lost 4 bases to trimming and J lost 9 bases; unmatched junction nucleotides: 1. The CDR3 is made up of 12 amino acids. Germline V lookup: CDR1 KGHDR, CDR2 SFDVKD. CDR3 residues: CATSETGRELFF. DNA of the CDR3: TGTGCCACCAGTGAGACAGGGCGGGAGCTGTTTTTT.

This rearrangement joins TRBV5-1 to TRBJ1-5; D is unclear. Germline CDR1 reads SGHRS; CDR2 reads YFSETQ. This CDR3 comprises 13 residues. Trimming removed 4 bases from V and 5 bases from J, with 10 bases in between. In DNA, the CDR3 is TGCGCCAGCAGCGCGGGCAACGATCAGCCCCAGCATTTT. The encoded protein is CASSAGNDQPQHF.

V gene TRBV9 combines with J gene TRBJ2-5; the D is unclear. Germline V gene data show CDR1 as SGDLS and CDR2 as YYNGEE. CDR3 length equals 14 residues. V gave up 1 base and J gave up 1 base, with 8 bases separating them. Here the CDR3 DNA reads TGTGCCAGCAGCGTACAGGTATCCCAAGAGACCCAGTACTTC. As protein: CASSVQVSQETQYF.

The V gene is TRBV11-3, the J gene TRBJ2-3, with 12 bases lining up with TRBD2. The V gene end was trimmed by 1 base and the J gene end by 6 bases; junction bases not matched to a gene: 8. The germline gives CDR1 SGHNT, CDR2 YENEEA. The CDR3 consists of 17 residues. The CDR3 DNA sequence: TGTGCCAGCAGCTTAGGAGGGCCCGGGACTAGCGGGGATACGCAGTATTTT. It yields the protein CASSLGGPGTSGDTQYF.

In its sample, this clone was seen a few times. This chain joins TRBV7-9 and TRBJ2-3; TRBD1 aligns across 9 bases. This CDR3 is built from 13 residues. Unmatched junction bases numbered 3, after V lost 6 bases and J lost 5 bases. Germline loops: CDR1 SEHNR, CDR2 FQNEAQ (reference sequence). The DNA for the CDR3 is TGTGCCAGCAGACCGACAGGGGGAGATACGCAGTATTTT. It encodes CASRPTGGDTQYF.

The chain combines TRBV15 with TRBJ2-2; maybe TRBD2 (5 bases). This CDR3 spans 15 amino acids. Germline V CDR1 and CDR2: LNHNV, YYDKDF (reference sequence). The ends were cut back, 7 bases at V and 4 bases at J, with 16 bases in the middle. The CDR3 loop is CATKPWPAGTGELFF. CDR3 coding DNA: TGTGCCACCAAGCCCTGGCCCGCGGGCACCGGGGAGCTGTTTTTT.

The chain couples TRBV19 to TRBJ1-1; D is uncertain. The CDR3 is made up of 15 amino acids. The V and J ends lost 5 bases and 10 bases respectively, with 23 bases between them. The germline gives CDR1 LNHDA, CDR2 SQIVND (reference sequence). CDR3 protein: CASSPRWVGSEGAFF. In DNA form, the CDR3 reads TGTGCCAGTAGTCCCCGATGGGTAGGCTCAGAGGGAGCTTTCTTT.

This chain joins TRBV5-4 and TRBJ2-1, with 14 bases aligning to TRBD2. Germline CDR1 reads SGHNT; CDR2 reads YYREEE (reference sequence). This CDR3 is 16 amino acids long. After removal of 4 bases from V and 4 bases from J, the junction contained 4 bases not matched to a gene. CDR3 sequence: CASSAGTSGGYNEQFF. Here the CDR3 DNA reads TGTGCCAGCAGCGCCGGGACTAGCGGGGGTTACAATGAGCAGTTCTTC.

This sequence joins TRBV29-1 and TRBJ2-7; no definite D call. V gave up 0 bases and J gave up 6 bases, with 9 bases separating them. Germline V gene data show CDR1 as SQVTM and CDR2 as ANQGSEA. CDR3 length: 12 amino acids. The CDR3 DNA follows: TGCAGCGTTGAAGACCCCTTGTTCGAGCAGTACTTC. Its protein is CSVEDPLFEQYF.

The J gene is TRBJ1-1, the V gene TRBV5-4, with D perhaps matching TRBD1 (5 bases). The V end lost 4 bases, the J end lost 0 bases, and 13 bases lay between the germline ends. Germline CDR1 SGHNT, CDR2 YYREEE (reference sequence). The CDR3 runs 15 residues. The CDR3 reads CASSKSHRLNTEAFF. The CDR3 DNA is TGTGCCAGCAGCAAGAGCCACAGGCTGAACACTGAAGCTTTCTTT.